This is a list of T cell receptor beta chains from one sample in a study of blood T cell repertoires in COVID-19. Generated by immunoSEQ multiplex PCR, the TCRdb table keeps only in-frame clones and is missing some. Of approximately 280,000 clones listed, more than 75% were seen once; the top ten hold about 2.6%. Sequenced: PBMCs or T cells enriched from blood (not recorded which). These receptors all stem from a woman aged 18-35 years who had recovered from COVID-19. CDR3s include the opening cysteine and the closing phenylalanine or tryptophan. A D gene is named only where the DNA matches it firmly. Rows may omit the clone size; those that give it use once, few, many or a size class.

TRBJ2-5	-	TRBV7-6	TRBD1	CASSSEAGTGVYETQYF	TGTGCCAGCAGCTCGGAAGCCGGGACAGGGGTGTACGAGACCCAGTACTTC
TRBJ2-7	-	TRBV5-6	TRBD1	CASSSGTGEIYEQYF	TGTGCCAGCAGCTCCGGGACAGGGGAAATCTACGAGCAGTACTTC
TRBJ2-1	-	TRBV4-1	TRBD2	CASSQVERGGDEQFF	TGCGCCAGCAGCCAAGTTGAGCGGGGGGGGGATGAGCAGTTCTTC
TRBJ1-1	-	TRBV28	-	CASSFPQNTEAFF	TGTGCCAGCAGTTTTCCCCAGAACACTGAAGCTTTCTTT
TRBJ1-5	-	TRBV20-1	-	CSASHSNQPQHF	TGCAGTGCTAGTCACTCCAATCAGCCCCAGCATTTT
TRBJ2-3	few	TRBV9	-	CASSPRQDTDTQYF	TGTGCCAGCAGCCCACGACAGGATACAGATACGCAGTATTTT
TRBJ2-5	-	TRBV30	-	CAWRRPGDQETQYF	TGTGCCTGGAGGAGACCGGGAGACCAAGAGACCCAGTACTTC
TRBJ1-4	-	TRBV27	TRBD1	CASSLQGQRNEKLFF	TGTGCCAGCAGTTTACAGGGACAGAGGAATGAAAAACTGTTTTTT
TRBJ2-1	-	TRBV6-4	TRBD1	CASSAGTGVFEQFF	TGTGCCAGCAGTGCCGGGACAGGGGTTTTTGAGCAGTTCTTC
TRBJ1-6	once	TRBV19	-	CASSMSPTLSPLHF	TGTGCCAGTAGTATGAGCCCGACATTATCACCCCTCCACTTT
TRBJ1-2	-	TRBV6-1	-	CASSEVLAGSYGYTF	TGTGCCAGCAGTGAAGTTCTCGCAGGCTCCTATGGCTACACCTTC
TRBJ2-7	-	TRBV21-1	-	CASSPNRGRRWYEQYF	TGTGCCAGCTCCCCAAATAGGGGGCGCCGCTGGTACGAGCAGTACTTC
TRBJ1-3	-	TRBV19	-	CASMGSSKGNTIYF	TGTGCCAGTATGGGGAGTTCGAAAGGAAACACCATATATTTT
TRBJ1-5	-	TRBV18	TRBD1	CASSPPGQGRNQPQHF	TGTGCCAGCTCACCACCGGGACAGGGCCGCAATCAGCCCCAGCATTTT
TRBJ2-1	once	TRBV4-2	TRBD2	CASSQAGGRAWGKYNEQFF	TGTGCCAGCAGCCAGGCGGGGGGGAGGGCCTGGGGTAAATACAATGAGCAGTTCTTC
TRBJ1-5	many	TRBV4-1	TRBD1	CASSPGGGQGTLDSNQPQHF	TGCGCCAGCAGCCCCGGAGGGGGACAGGGAACCTTGGATAGCAATCAGCCCCAGCATTTT
TRBJ2-1	-	TRBV11-3	-	CASSSHGPGKGFF	TGTGCCAGCAGTTCACATGGTCCCGGGAAGGGGTTCTTC
TRBJ2-1	-	TRBV7-3	TRBD2	CASSLSTSGILEQFF	TGTGCCAGCAGCTTAAGTACTAGCGGGATCCTTGAGCAGTTCTTC
TRBJ1-1	-	TRBV14	-	CASSQAGFFTEAFF	TGTGCCAGCAGCCAAGCAGGGTTTTTTACTGAAGCTTTCTTT
TRBJ1-5	-	TRBV27	-	CASSLLSAGVNQPQHF	TGTGCCAGCAGTTTATTGAGCGCGGGGGTCAATCAGCCCCAGCATTTT
TRBJ2-5	-	TRBV5-4	TRBD2	CASSSIFGLAGEETQYF	TGTGCCAGCAGCTCGATTTTCGGACTAGCGGGAGAAGAGACCCAGTACTTC
TRBJ1-6	once	TRBV5-4	-	CASSYTGTLFSPLHF	TGTGCCAGCAGTTATACCGGGACATTGTTTTCACCCCTCCACTTT
TRBJ2-1	-	TRBV15	TRBD2	CATRRARLAGYNEQFF	TGTGCCACCAGGCGAGCCCGGCTAGCGGGTTACAATGAGCAGTTCTTC
TRBJ1-1	-	TRBV28	TRBD1	CASSLLGQGAGVTEAFF	TGTGCCAGCAGCTTGCTGGGACAGGGGGCTGGGGTGACTGAAGCTTTCTTT
TRBJ1-3	few	TRBV11-2	-	CASSYAHGGSGNTIYF	TGTGCCAGCAGCTACGCCCACGGAGGGTCTGGAAACACCATATATTTT
TRBJ2-5	-	TRBV28	TRBD2	CASTLGTSRQTQYF	TGTGCCAGCACTCTCGGGACTAGTCGTCAGACCCAGTACTTC
TRBJ1-6	-	TRBV30	-	CAWNRRDINSPLHF	TGTGCCTGGAATAGACGGGACATTAATTCACCCCTCCACTTT
TRBJ2-2	-	TRBV10-3	TRBD1	CATQQQGARELFF	TGTGCCACCCAACAGCAGGGGGCGCGGGAGCTGTTTTTT
TRBJ2-7	-	TRBV5-6	TRBD1	CASSPGQGLGHYEQYF	TGTGCCAGCAGCCCAGGACAGGGTTTGGGTCACTACGAGCAGTACTTC
TRBJ1-2	once	TRBV3-1/TRBV3-2	-	CASSQGSGQRYGYTF	TGTGCCAGCAGCCAAGGCAGCGGACAGAGATACGGCTACACCTTC
TRBJ1-1	-	TRBV29-1	-	CSVEDQNTEAFF	TGCAGCGTTGAAGATCAGAACACTGAAGCTTTCTTT
TRBJ1-4	few	TRBV30	-	CAWSRQVDEKLFF	TGTGCCTGGAGTAGGCAGGTTGACGAAAAACTGTTTTTT
TRBJ2-7	-	TRBV7-2	TRBD1	CASSLTGAVWYEQYF	TGTGCCAGCAGCTTAACAGGGGCCGTATGGTACGAGCAGTACTTC
TRBJ2-1	-	TRBV11-2	TRBD2	CASSPGGAGVFEQFF	TGTGCCAGCAGCCCGGGAGGGGCAGGTGTCTTTGAGCAGTTCTTC
TRBJ1-2	-	TRBV19	-	CASTTRELGLGNGYTF	TGTGCCAGTACCACCCGGGAGTTGGGGCTAGGCAATGGCTACACCTTC
TRBJ1-1	few	TRBV12-3/TRBV12-4	-	CASSFSRNTEAFF	TGTGCCAGCAGTTTCTCTCGGAACACTGAAGCTTTCTTT
TRBJ2-7	-	TRBV3-1/TRBV3-2	-	CASSQVAPRGIPYEQYF	TGTGCCAGCAGCCAAGTCGCCCCCAGGGGTATCCCCTACGAGCAGTACTTC
TRBJ1-2	few	TRBV18	TRBD1	CASSPRDRGYGYTF	TGTGCCAGCTCACCCCGGGACAGGGGCTATGGCTACACCTTC
TRBJ2-7	-	TRBV7-9	-	CASSLVGGRLYEQYF	TGTGCCAGCAGCTTAGTCGGGGGGCGCCTCTACGAGCAGTACTTC
TRBJ2-3	many	TRBV19	TRBD2	CASSIDPSAGGTDTQYF	TGTGCCAGTAGTATAGACCCCTCAGCGGGGGGCACAGATACGCAGTATTTT
TRBJ2-2	-	TRBV7-9	TRBD1	CASSLDRGQQTNTGELFF	TGTGCCAGCAGCTTAGACAGGGGCCAACAGACGAACACCGGGGAGCTGTTTTTT